This T cell receptor beta chain was sequenced during a study of cytomegalovirus exposure and HLA in healthy donors. The PCR ran on 60 Vbeta and 13 Jbeta primers. Generated by immunoSEQ multiplex PCR, the TCRdb table keeps only in-frame clones and is missing some. The sample yields more than 90,000 clones, 80% to 85% seen once. This clone was seen only a few times. The specimen sequenced was PBMCs. This clonotype was sampled from an older woman in good health and CMV-seropositive.

This chain's CDR3 is CAISESLAEAPSTDTQYF. The CDR3 nucleotides are TGTGCCATCAGTGAGTCGCTAGCGGAAGCACCTAGCACAGATACGCAGTATTTT. The genes are TRBV10-3 and TRBJ2-3, with 7 bases that match TRBD2. The CDR3 has 18 residues. The V segment lost 0 bases and the J segment 0 bases; nucleotides outside the gene matches: 9. Germline lookup yields CDR1 ENHRY and CDR2 SYGVKD.